Reported below is one T cell receptor (beta chain). This clone was counted a few times. Its antigen target is currently unknown. Per-base qualities were not stored, and no clone one base away is much larger. In total, 500 to 700 healthy bone marrow donors made up the cohort. At the time of sampling, all cohort members were nominally healthy, though unrecorded immune exposures were likely present. The donor was CMV seronegative and belonged to the group of several hundred seronegative cohort members. Each donor provided a peripheral blood sample, and peripheral blood mononuclear cells were used for TCR beta sequencing. The Qiagen DNeasy Blood Extraction Kit was used to extract genomic DNA from the blood cell samples. The library came from the immunoSEQ multiplex PCR assay. For the multiplex PCR, a mixture combining 60 forward primers for TCR Vbeta segments and 13 reverse primers for TCR Jbeta segments was used. A multiplex PCR assay on genomic DNA amplified the CDR3 region of rearranged TCR beta genes. On the Illumina HiSeq System, the amplified TCR beta libraries were sequenced as 87-base-pair reads. In the source study's methods: A later analysis counted about 80 million unique TCR beta chains across the 666 repertoires, and approximately 11 million of these chains were shared by at least two donors. A nearest-neighbor algorithm error-corrected the raw reads and collapsed the reads into unique sequences, merging closely related sequences to remove PCR and sequencing errors. CDR3 sequences were aligned to IMGT reference sequences to assign V, D and J gene segments. Each retained sequence needed at least a six-nucleotide match to both a V gene segment and a J gene segment. A rearrangement was called productive if the CDR3 had no stop codons and remained in frame with V and J, and every other rearrangement was called non-productive. CDR3 was defined by IMGT convention, running from the second conserved V-encoded cysteine to the conserved J-encoded phenylalanine. The earlier analysis of a few hundred of the donors excluded sequences that lacked an unambiguous match to a single V gene segment. An earlier analysis of a few hundred of the donors called V segments functional above 56.7% productive rearrangements and segregating when the between-donor standard deviation exceeded 5%. A statistical classification framework was built for diagnosing cytomegalovirus status from the catalog of TCR beta chain sequences. In a later analysis, TCR nucleotide sequences were compared against IMGT/GENE-DB human TR gene sequences so that V and J genes could be assigned. Using the TCRdist pipeline, a later analysis assigned CDR3 sequences along with most-parsimonious VDJ recombination scenarios. In a later analysis, each TCR beta chain was defined by its CDR3 amino acid sequence together with its V-gene family, and reads without a unique V-gene family were excluded. A later analysis removed 592 highly shared, low-generation-probability nucleotide sequences to deal with suspected cross-contamination and a sequencing artifact. For each public chain, a later analysis derived a clonal expansion index from normalized ranks of inferred template counts within each repertoire. A later analysis computed generation probabilities with a VDJ recombination model fitted to out-of-frame rearrangements, and checked the results against IGoR. Hypergeometric tests were used in a later analysis to score TCR-TCR, TCR-HLA and TCR-CMV co-occurrence, with a repertoire-size bias correction applied to the TCR pairs. In a later analysis, false discovery rates were estimated by permuting HLA or CMV assignments 20 times. A later analysis grouped co-occurring TCRs with DBSCAN, adding TCRdist sequence similarity when clustering within HLA-allele-positive subsets. Repertoires with fewer than 30,000 or more than 120,000 public chains were left out of co-occurrence clustering, as were a few repertoires with anomalous nucleotide sharing. Here the immuneACCESS table is served through TCRdb, limited to in-frame sequences with V and J called. Missing clones are a known gap in these copies; in checked studies unresolved V genes cover under half, and the rest lacks a known reason. V and J calls and clone size follow that table, whereas D and trimming were derived from the DNA. Present in this sample are 60,000 to 70,000 clones, more than 70% of which were seen just once. The top ten constitute approximately 9.9% of the sample.

The data belong to a study of cytomegalovirus exposure and HLA in healthy donors (dated by TCRdb to the late 2010s). The study in broad terms: In an earlier analysis of about 560 of the donors, 276 Gb of sequence data and 117 million unique TCR beta sequences from 150 million to 200 million T cells were reported. Approximately 310 gigabases of sequencing data and around 80 million unique TCR sequences made up an early release that covered approximately 620 HLA-typed donors. Of the roughly 400 genotyped donors, approximately 83% fell in the genetic ancestry cluster associated with self-reported Caucasian donors. The study aimed to test whether signatures of past pathogen exposure could be identified by cataloging public T cell receptors. The study used immunosequencing to profile the T cell repertoires of 670 or so subjects and linked those repertoires to cytomegalovirus serostatus. A separate validation cohort of roughly 130 different subjects was used in addition to the roughly 700-subject first cohort. The study combined high-throughput TCR immunosequencing, statistical association of individual TCRs with disease status, and machine learning to predict cytomegalovirus infection status. To study patterns of TCR occurrence, a later analysis re-analyzed previously published TCR beta repertoires from several hundred donors and added high-resolution HLA genotyping. Rather than drawing on any new phenotypic data, the later analysis identified candidate immune exposures from TCR beta sequences and the way those sequences occurred across donors. In an earlier analysis of 587 of the donors, high-throughput TCR beta sequencing was used to judge whether each TCR beta V gene segment behaved as functional or pseudogenic. Donor age, sex, ethnicity and CMV serostatus were compiled alongside the repertoire data. A later genetic analysis used genome-wide SNP genotypes for about 65% of the roughly 670 donors, treating that subset as a discovery cohort. Every discovery cohort repertoire had been produced on one sequencing platform. HLA typing covered class I and class II loci at four-digit resolution. Typing coverage differed by locus: A, B, C, DRB1 and DQB1 were typed in about 629-630 donors, DQA1 in roughly 510, DPA1 in some 610, and DPB1 in approximately 450. Four to six DR-DQ haplotypes were handled as single units for association and clustering because linkage in the cohort was strong. Across 398 genotyped donors of the cohort, an average of about 200,000 unique TCR beta nucleotide sequences per donor were sequenced, and roughly 20% of those sequences were non-productive. Overall results and qualifications from the work: Immune exposure information for the cohort was limited to CMV serostatus. The authors suggested that the approach could potentially be extended to other disease states and immunological phenotypes. A cluster of highly shared sequence variants was judged likely to be a technical artifact of the sequencing pipeline. In a later analysis, around 17,000 TCR beta sequences were associated with specific HLA alleles at a false discovery rate of 0.05. A later analysis found that HLA-associated TCR beta chains were more clonally expanded and had lower generation probabilities than equally common non-associated chains. According to a later analysis, most CMV-associated TCR beta chains appeared to be HLA-restricted, and the HLA associations seemed to be driven largely by CMV exposure. Because HLA typing was unavailable for some donors at each locus, only the typed subset was used in association tests. The cohort was sequenced for TCR beta chains only, and without alpha or paired-chain data the features that could be detected were limited. According to a later analysis, TCR association rates differed among HLA loci, with DRB1 alleles showing the most associated TCRs and HLA-C alleles showing the fewest. When HLA alleles, especially DR and DQ, strongly co-occurred, attributing TCR associations to individual alleles was difficult. The study listed 170 or so TCR beta chains as associated with cytomegalovirus. A later genetic analysis reported fewer N-insertions in productive TCRs among donors in an Asian-associated ancestry cluster than the 666-donor mean. Linkage disequilibrium might explain the correlated functional status among segregating V segments, but an unknown experimental factor could not be excluded. Approximately 18 rarely observed V segments, including chromosome 9 orphons, were excluded from the earlier analysis of about 500 of the donors because counts were too low. An earlier analysis of around 600 of the donors showed that most TCR beta V segments appeared in productive rearrangements either about 87% or about 30% of the time, which broadly matched IMGT annotations. Because the 87-base-pair reads could not distinguish some IMGT-functional V segments, including TRBV6-2 and TRBV6-3, those segments were excluded. In a later genetic analysis, a missense DCLRE1C variant was associated with V-gene and J-gene trimming of TCR beta chains, and the association was replicated in an independent cohort. While some public TCRs were present in many individuals, most TCR sequences turned up only very rarely across donors. A further reported finding was that TCR beta sequences accurately predicted the HLA-A and HLA-B alleles for most subjects in the first cohort. A later analysis reported that several top co-occurrence clusters appeared linked to parvovirus B19, influenza, CMV and Epstein-Barr virus. Sequencing depth was assumed to be roughly uniform across donors in the presence/absence analyses, though that assumption may not hold. Cytomegalovirus status was reported to be diagnosed by the classifier with high specificity and sensitivity in both the original and validation cohorts. A few of the identified cytomegalovirus-associated TCR beta chains were confirmed in vitro to be specific for cytomegalovirus antigens.

The CDR3, from cysteine to phenylalanine, totals 15 residues. Only the CDR3 portion is preserved as DNA: 45 bases, with reading frame beginning at the first base. CDR1 and CDR2, per the germline V gene, are SNHLY and FYNNEI. V loses 7 bases at its end and J loses 0 bases; junction bases beyond the gene matches: 7. Sequenced material: PBMCs. In this chain, TRBV2 is recombined with TRBJ1-1; 8 bases in between match TRBD1. This TCR was recovered from a man aged 35-49 years in good health and CMV-seronegative. The DNA sequence is given as TGTGCCAGCACTATCCAGGGGGCGATGAACACTGAAGCTTTCTTT. The resulting protein is CASTIQGAMNTEAFF. Joined to the reference TRBV2 and TRBJ1-1 proteins, this CDR3 gives the full variable domain: EPEVTQTPSHQVTQMGQEVILRCVPISNHLYFYWYRQILGQKVEFLVSFYNNEISEKSEIFDDQFSVERPDGSNFTLKIRSTKLEDSAMYFCASTIQGAMNTEAFFGQGTRLTVV.